What follows describes a single T cell receptor beta chain. The table came from immunoSEQ multiplex PCR; TCRdb's copy has only in-frame clones and leaves some out. The sample records tens of thousands of clones, 70% to 90% being singletons. Trimming cost V 1 base and J 5 bases; bases outside gene matches: 11. CDR1 is MGHRA and CDR2 is YSYEKL in the germline V gene. This CDR3 has 17 residues. The record originates from a study of technical replicates of blood from a handful of donors. The sequenced sample consisted of PBMCs. The receptor was isolated from a human donor in good health. Some clones in this sample may be carry-over from other donors' samples. The chain recombines TRBV4-1 with TRBJ2-7, with TRBD2 identical over 10 bases. The CDR3 nucleotides are TGCGCCAGCAGCCAAGGGTTGGGGAGCGGGGGGGCCGACGAGCAGTACTTC. Protein product: CASSQGLGSGGADEQYF.